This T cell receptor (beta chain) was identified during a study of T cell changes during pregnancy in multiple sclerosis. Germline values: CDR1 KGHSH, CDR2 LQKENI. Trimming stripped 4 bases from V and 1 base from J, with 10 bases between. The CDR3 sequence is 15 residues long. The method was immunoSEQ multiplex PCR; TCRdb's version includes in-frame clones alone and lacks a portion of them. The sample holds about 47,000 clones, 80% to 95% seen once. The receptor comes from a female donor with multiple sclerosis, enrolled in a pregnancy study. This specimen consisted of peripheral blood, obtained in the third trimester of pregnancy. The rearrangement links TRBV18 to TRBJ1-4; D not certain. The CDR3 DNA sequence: TGTGCCAGCTCACAACTGTCCCGAACTAATGAAAAACTGTTTTTT. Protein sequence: CASSQLSRTNEKLFF.